The entry below gives a single T cell receptor (beta chain) sequence along with its context. Only a few counts were recorded for this clone. Its specific antigen is unknown. It has no much larger one-base neighbor in the sample; base qualities were not kept. The sample originates from a study of control samples from healthy donors and cancer patients (TCRdb year 2020). The method was the immunoSEQ multiplex PCR assay. TCRdb mirrors the immuneACCESS table, restricted to in-frame sequences. Some clones are absent from its copies; in checked studies, under half trace to an unresolved V gene, and the reason for the others is unknown. This sample has 99,000 or so clones in its table, and 83% of those were observed once. The ten top clones hold under 15% of the sample. Looking up the germline V gene yields CDR1 SGHAT and CDR2 FQNNGV. Measured from the cysteine to the phenylalanine, the CDR3 is 16 residues long. The DNA shown is the 48-base CDR3, in frame from base 1. V lost 3 bases and J lost 0 bases, and the count of bases not matched to a germline gene is 5.

The receptor's source is a woman aged 45-65 years in good health. The chain links TRBV11-2 with TRBJ2-1; 7 bases in between match TRBD2. Source material: blood. DNA sequence: TGTGCCAGCAGCTTTCAAGCGGGGAGCTCCTACAATGAGCAGTTCTTC. The translation is CASSFQAGSSYNEQFF.